These T cell receptor beta chains were read from a single sample in a study of blood T cell repertoires in COVID-19. The repertoire was sequenced with immunoSEQ multiplex PCR; TCRdb's copy has only in-frame clones and lacks some. The sample holds 50,000 to 70,000 clones, around three quarters seen once. The material sequenced was peripheral blood. Receptor source: a man in his 60s with acute or convalescent COVID-19. Both conserved end residues are part of each CDR3. The order of the fields is J gene, V gene, CDR3 protein.

j_call: TRBJ2-5
v_call: TRBV29-1
cdr3_aa: CSVNWGGETQYF

j_call: TRBJ1-1
v_call: TRBV6-5
cdr3_aa: CASNNRRDSTEAFF

j_call: TRBJ1-6
v_call: TRBV10-3
cdr3_aa: CATGTVDSPLHF

j_call: TRBJ1-5
v_call: TRBV5-8
cdr3_aa: CASSWGGGSQPQHF

j_call: TRBJ1-5
v_call: TRBV10-3
cdr3_aa: CAISEWGGTGEQPQHF

j_call: TRBJ2-1
v_call: TRBV7-8
cdr3_aa: CASSLVLTGGHHEQFF

j_call: TRBJ1-5
v_call: TRBV7-9
cdr3_aa: CASSQGQGADQPQHF

j_call: TRBJ2-3
v_call: TRBV4-2
cdr3_aa: CASSQDLGGGSLTQYF

j_call: TRBJ2-1
v_call: TRBV7-7
cdr3_aa: CASSPREGSYNEQFF

j_call: TRBJ2-1
v_call: TRBV5-1
cdr3_aa: CASSLTPPQEQFF

j_call: TRBJ1-5
v_call: TRBV10-3
cdr3_aa: CAIGEGSNQPQHF

j_call: TRBJ1-5
v_call: TRBV7-2
cdr3_aa: CASSLRGGLGQPQHF

j_call: TRBJ2-5
v_call: TRBV7-9
cdr3_aa: CASSLALSGGSQETQYF

j_call: TRBJ1-4
v_call: TRBV18
cdr3_aa: CASSPLLDRTNEKLFF

j_call: TRBJ1-1
v_call: TRBV9
cdr3_aa: CASSVEVEGQMNTEAFF

j_call: TRBJ1-4
v_call: TRBV10-3
cdr3_aa: CAISSHEGTGDNEKLFF

j_call: TRBJ2-2
v_call: TRBV19
cdr3_aa: CASSNRLAGELFF

j_call: TRBJ2-5
v_call: TRBV29-1
cdr3_aa: CSVVQGWETQYF

j_call: TRBJ1-2
v_call: TRBV29-1
cdr3_aa: CSAGGGVDGYTF

j_call: TRBJ1-2
v_call: TRBV7-9
cdr3_aa: CASSLGPGTGGSGYGYTF

j_call: TRBJ2-1
v_call: TRBV5-6
cdr3_aa: CASSLGGSSYNEQFF

j_call: TRBJ1-2
v_call: TRBV7-9
cdr3_aa: CASSLDSYRKTNYGYTF

j_call: TRBJ2-7
v_call: TRBV7-2
cdr3_aa: CASSPDRGEYEQYF

j_call: TRBJ2-3
v_call: TRBV6-4
cdr3_aa: CASETSGGLGGAHTDTQYF

j_call: TRBJ2-1
v_call: TRBV19
cdr3_aa: CASTMGGHNEQFF

j_call: TRBJ2-1
v_call: TRBV28
cdr3_aa: CASSLTGAAEDEQFF

j_call: TRBJ2-3
v_call: TRBV15
cdr3_aa: CATRGARRERGEGWTDTQYF

j_call: TRBJ1-2
v_call: TRBV5-6
cdr3_aa: CASSLGRADYGYTF

j_call: TRBJ1-2
v_call: TRBV13
cdr3_aa: CASSSSRSDGYTF

j_call: TRBJ1-1
v_call: TRBV4-1
cdr3_aa: CASSQEGGADLNTEAFF

j_call: TRBJ2-3
v_call: TRBV5-4
cdr3_aa: CASSFGGGASDTQYF

j_call: TRBJ2-7
v_call: TRBV12-5
cdr3_aa: CASGYIPYEQYF

j_call: TRBJ1-2
v_call: TRBV27
cdr3_aa: CASSHRQGPFNYGYTF

j_call: TRBJ2-5
v_call: TRBV2
cdr3_aa: CASTKGQLRFQETQYF

j_call: TRBJ2-7
v_call: TRBV5-8
cdr3_aa: CASSLAESRERNEQYF

j_call: TRBJ2-1
v_call: TRBV12-1
cdr3_aa: CASSFRCSSYNEQFF

j_call: TRBJ1-1
v_call: TRBV7-2
cdr3_aa: CASSLEGLLNTEAFF

j_call: TRBJ2-5
v_call: TRBV7-2
cdr3_aa: CASSLDRGQETQYF

j_call: TRBJ2-5
v_call: TRBV28
cdr3_aa: CASSFLDDRETQYF

j_call: TRBJ1-6
v_call: TRBV9
cdr3_aa: CASSVEAVRGSPLHF

j_call: TRBJ2-2
v_call: TRBV24-1
cdr3_aa: CATQTGSEAGELFF

j_call: TRBJ2-7
v_call: TRBV2
cdr3_aa: CASTGGPTSYEQYF

j_call: TRBJ2-1
v_call: TRBV6-5
cdr3_aa: CASKLAGGLNEQFF

j_call: TRBJ2-1
v_call: TRBV20-1
cdr3_aa: CSTDRGNEQFF

j_call: TRBJ1-2
v_call: TRBV7-9
cdr3_aa: CASSHRENYGYTF

j_call: TRBJ2-2
v_call: TRBV18
cdr3_aa: CASSPLLAANTGELFF

j_call: TRBJ1-2
v_call: TRBV7-2
cdr3_aa: CASSLGGSGGYTF

j_call: TRBJ2-7
v_call: TRBV29-1
cdr3_aa: CSAGGPGYEQYF

j_call: TRBJ2-1
v_call: TRBV25-1
cdr3_aa: CASSGSGTSKQFF

j_call: TRBJ1-1
v_call: TRBV7-9
cdr3_aa: CASTPTMAREAFF

j_call: TRBJ1-2
v_call: TRBV30
cdr3_aa: CAWSVSRDYTF

j_call: TRBJ2-7
v_call: TRBV7-9
cdr3_aa: CASSLDGSAEQYF

j_call: TRBJ1-2
v_call: TRBV6-5
cdr3_aa: CASSYSPTGVRYGYTF

j_call: TRBJ1-2
v_call: TRBV5-5
cdr3_aa: CASSFADRGITF

j_call: TRBJ2-2
v_call: TRBV11-1
cdr3_aa: CASSLTSGRTGELFF

j_call: TRBJ1-6
v_call: TRBV7-9
cdr3_aa: CASSAQGDSPLHF